This entry lists 14 T cell receptor beta chains sequenced from one sample in a study of blood T cell repertoires in COVID-19. Using immunoSEQ multiplex PCR, the repertoire was profiled, and TCRdb retains in-frame clones only, with some absent. The table records around 300,000 clones, 90% of them present only once. The material sequenced was peripheral blood. All receptors derive from a woman between 25 and 40 years old with COVID-19, enrolled during active disease.

The chain links TRBV10-3 to TRBJ2-5; TRBD1 matches 8 bases. The CDR3 has 14 amino acids. Germline CDR1 is ENHRY and CDR2 is SYGVKD. Trimming removed 6 bases from V and 1 base from J; junction bases left unmatched: 4. CDR3 DNA: TGTGCCATCAGGGAAGGGACAGGCCAAGAGACCCAGTACTTC. Translating gives CAIREGTGQETQYF.

The chain joins TRBV6-2 or TRBV6-3 to TRBJ2-5; a possible D gene is TRBD2 (5 bases). CDR3 length: 16 residues. V was trimmed by 6 bases and J by 5 bases, leaving 22 bases between them. Germline CDR1 is MNHEY and CDR2 is SVGEGT. This chain's CDR3 is CASSQSRGSSVETQYF. The CDR3, as DNA: TGTGCCAGCAGCCAAAGTCGGGGTAGCTCGGTGGAGACCCAGTACTTC.

The rearrangement links TRBV7-8 to TRBJ2-2, with 7 nucleotides matching TRBD2. Germline CDR1 SGHVS, CDR2 FQNEAQ. The CDR3 runs 15 residues. The trim removed 6 bases at V and 0 bases at J, leaving 4 bases unmatched. The CDR3 coding sequence is TGTGCCAGCAGACGACTAGCTGCGAACACCGGGGAGCTGTTTTTT. Translated, it gives CASRRLAANTGELFF.

The rearrangement joins TRBV5-4 to TRBJ1-1; TRBD1 is a possible D gene (6 bases). The CDR3 is 15 amino acids. Trimming cost V 4 bases and J 3 bases, with 16 bases left between them. Germline assignment: CDR1 SGHNT and CDR2 YYREEE (reference sequence). CDR3 coding DNA: TGTGCCAGCAGCCTCGGGACATTTTCCGACACTGAAGCTTTCTTT. Protein: CASSLGTFSDTEAFF.

The V gene is TRBV10-3, the J gene TRBJ2-5; no firm D call. Trimming pared 2 bases from V and 1 base from J, leaving 8 bases between. The CDR3 spans 14 residues. CDR1 ENHRY and CDR2 SYGVKD come from the germline V gene. The CDR3 DNA reads as TGTGCCATCAGTGAGACAGTCCCCCAAGAGACCCAGTACTTC. Amino acids: CAISETVPQETQYF.

This chain joins TRBV3-1 (or the pseudogene TRBV3-2) and TRBJ2-3, with 9 bases aligning to TRBD2. V lost 1 base to trimming and J lost 6 bases; unmatched junction nucleotides: 8. This CDR3 region has 16 residues. The germline V gene encodes CDR1 LGHDT and CDR2 YNNKEL (reference sequence). In nucleotides, the CDR3 is TGTGCCAGCAGCCAAGTCTCTAGCGGGACGGGCGATACGCAGTATTTT. Translation: CASSQVSSGTGDTQYF.

The J gene is TRBJ1-1, the V gene TRBV19; D uncertain. The CDR3 has 14 amino acids. Trimming removed 1 base from V and 1 base from J, with 7 bases in between. Germline V gene data show CDR1 as LNHDA and CDR2 as SQIVND (reference sequence). Written as DNA, the CDR3 is TGTGCCAGTAGTATAGCAGACTCGAACACTGAAGCTTTCTTT. Its translation is CASSIADSNTEAFF.

Remarks on this clone: Other DNA sequences from this sample encode an identical CDR3 as well. V usage is TRBV5-1 and J usage is TRBJ1-4; 11 nucleotides match TRBD1. The CDR3 is 14 amino acids. The V gene's germline CDR1 is SGHRS and CDR2 YFSETQ. After removal of 2 bases from V and 7 bases from J, the junction contained 1 base not matched to a gene. Written as DNA, the CDR3 is TGCGCCAGCAGCTTAGGGACAGGGGGTGAAAAACTGTTTTTT. It encodes CASSLGTGGEKLFF.

In this sample, this clone turned up once. The chain employs TRBV27 and TRBJ2-1; 9 positions agree with TRBD2. The ends lost 3 bases at V and 5 bases at J; junction bases unmatched: 5. Germline V gene sequence: CDR1 MNHEY, CDR2 SMNVEV (reference sequence). This CDR3 has 15 amino acids. The chain's CDR3 is CASSFGTSTNNEQFF. DNA of the CDR3: TGTGCCAGCAGTTTTGGGACTAGCACAAACAATGAGCAGTTCTTC.

The chain has TRBV27 and TRBJ1-4, with D tentatively TRBD1 (5 bases). V lost 11 bases, J lost 8 bases, and 18 bases lay in between. The CDR3 is made up of 13 amino acids. CDR1 and CDR2 from the germline V gene are MNHEY and SMNVEV (reference sequence). The CDR3 nucleotides are TGTGCCTCGTCCTTCAGGGATCCAGAAAAACTGTTTTTT. Amino acids: CASSFRDPEKLFF.

The genes are TRBV28 and TRBJ1-2; no reliable D call. The CDR3 totals 13 residues. The germline gives CDR1 MDHEN, CDR2 SYDVKM. V lost 8 bases, J lost 6 bases, and 16 bases lay in between. The CDR3 here is CASGALGWDGYTF. In DNA form, the CDR3 reads TGTGCCAGCGGAGCCCTAGGATGGGATGGCTACACCTTC.

This clone has just one count. One end of the junction does not line up with germline, which may come from a read error. The chain joins TRBV29-1 to TRBJ2-7; D might be TRBD1 (6 bases). Germline loops: CDR1 SQVTM, CDR2 ANQGSEA. This CDR3 is built from 14 residues. CDR3 in amino acids: CSVEGQTLFYEQYF. The CDR3 bases are TGCAGCGTGGAAGGACAGACATTGTTCTACGAGCAGTACTTC.

This sequence joins TRBV6-5 and TRBJ1-5, with unresolved D. Germline lookup yields CDR1 MNHEY and CDR2 SVGAGI. The CDR3 runs to 14 residues. V lost 3 bases to trimming and J lost 3 bases, with 9 bases between them. The DNA of the CDR3 is TGTGCCAGCAGTTATGGCGGAACCAATCAGCCCCAGCATTTT. Protein: CASSYGGTNQPQHF.

The rearrangement links TRBV5-1 to TRBJ2-7, with 13 nucleotides matching TRBD2. Germline lookup yields CDR1 SGHRS and CDR2 YFSETQ. The CDR3 is 16 residues long. The junction had 2 bases not matched to a gene; V was cut back by 0 bases and J by 2 bases. CDR3 loop: CASSLGGTSGAYEQYF. The CDR3 DNA follows: TGCGCCAGCAGCTTGGGGGGGACTAGCGGGGCCTACGAGCAGTACTTC.